This TCR beta chain was sequenced during a study of PD-1 blockade in classical Hodgkin lymphoma. The repertoire was sequenced with immunoSEQ multiplex PCR; TCRdb's copy has only in-frame clones and lacks some. This table holds about 33,000 clones, around 68% found once. The time point is: cycle 4 day 1 (C4D1), after less than seven weeks of nivolumab. No patient escaped relapse after autologous stem cell transplantation, and brentuximab vedotin exposure varied. The source of this sequence is a human donor with classical Hodgkin lymphoma. Source: peripheral blood mononuclear cells (PBMCs), taken before the fourth cycle of nivolumab.

The CDR3 bases are TGTGCCAGCAGTTTTTTTAACAATGAGCAGTTCTTC. Translation gives CASSFFNNEQFF. The chain recombines TRBV28 with TRBJ2-1; the D is unclear. The CDR3 is 12 amino acids. Trimming shortened V by 3 bases and J by 5 bases, and 5 bases separated the two germline ends. CDR1 is MDHEN and CDR2 is SYDVKM in the germline V gene.